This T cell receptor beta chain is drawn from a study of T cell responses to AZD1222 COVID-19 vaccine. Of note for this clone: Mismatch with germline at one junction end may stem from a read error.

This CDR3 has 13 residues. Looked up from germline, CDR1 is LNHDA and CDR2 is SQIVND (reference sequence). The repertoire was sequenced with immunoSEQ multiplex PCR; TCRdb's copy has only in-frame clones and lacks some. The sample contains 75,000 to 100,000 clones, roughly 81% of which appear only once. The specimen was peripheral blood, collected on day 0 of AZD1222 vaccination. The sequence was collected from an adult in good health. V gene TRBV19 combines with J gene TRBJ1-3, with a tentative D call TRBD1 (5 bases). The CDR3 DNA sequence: TGTGCCAGTAGTTACCTTTCTGGGACCGTGAAAGGTTTT. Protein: CASSYLSGTVKGF.